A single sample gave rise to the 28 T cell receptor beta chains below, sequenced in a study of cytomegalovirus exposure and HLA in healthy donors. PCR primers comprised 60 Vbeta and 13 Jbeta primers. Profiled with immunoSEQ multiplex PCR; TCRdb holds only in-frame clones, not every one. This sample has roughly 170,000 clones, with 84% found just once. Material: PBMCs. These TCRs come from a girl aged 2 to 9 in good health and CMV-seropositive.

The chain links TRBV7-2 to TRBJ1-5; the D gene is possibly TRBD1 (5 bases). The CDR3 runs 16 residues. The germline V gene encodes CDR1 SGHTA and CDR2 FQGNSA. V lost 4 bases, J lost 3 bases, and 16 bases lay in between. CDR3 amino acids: CASSSVGTQPNQPQHF. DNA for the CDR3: TGTGCCAGCAGCTCTGTGGGGACTCAACCCAATCAGCCCCAGCATTTT.

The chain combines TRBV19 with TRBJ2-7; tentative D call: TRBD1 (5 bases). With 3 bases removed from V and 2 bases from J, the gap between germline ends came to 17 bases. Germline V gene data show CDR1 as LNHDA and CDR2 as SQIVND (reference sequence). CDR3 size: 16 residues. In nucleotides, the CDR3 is TGTGCCAGTAGTATTCAAAGGGGCGTAGGAACCTACGAGCAGTACTTC. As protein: CASSIQRGVGTYEQYF.

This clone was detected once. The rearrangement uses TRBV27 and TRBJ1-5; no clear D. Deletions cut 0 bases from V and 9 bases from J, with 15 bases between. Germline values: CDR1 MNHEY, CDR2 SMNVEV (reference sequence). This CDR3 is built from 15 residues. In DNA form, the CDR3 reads TGTGCCAGCAGTTTATCGTATCCATACGATAGGCCCCAGCATTTT. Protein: CASSLSYPYDRPQHF.

The CDR3, as DNA: TGTGCCAGCGCCTCTTTCGGGACTAGCGTCTACAATGAGCAGTTCTTC. It encodes CASASFGTSVYNEQFF. The V call is TRBV25-1, the J call TRBJ2-1; 10 bases fit TRBD2. The germline gives CDR1 MGHDK, CDR2 SYGVNS. V was clipped by 8 bases and J by 3 bases; unmatched bases: 10. The CDR3 covers 16 residues.

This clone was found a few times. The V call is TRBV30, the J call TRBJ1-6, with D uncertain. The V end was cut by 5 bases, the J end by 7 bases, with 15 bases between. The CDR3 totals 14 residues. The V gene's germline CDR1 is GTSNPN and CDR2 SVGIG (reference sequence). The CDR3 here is CAWGPGRENSPLHF. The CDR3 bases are TGTGCCTGGGGTCCGGGGAGGGAAAATTCACCCCTCCACTTT.

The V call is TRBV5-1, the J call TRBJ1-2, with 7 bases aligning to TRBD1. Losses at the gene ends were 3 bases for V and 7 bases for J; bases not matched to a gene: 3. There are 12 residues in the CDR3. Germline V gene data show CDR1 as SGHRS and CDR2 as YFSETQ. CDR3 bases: TGCGCCAGCAGCTCGACAGGGTGTGGCTACACCTTC. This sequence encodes CASSSTGCGYTF.

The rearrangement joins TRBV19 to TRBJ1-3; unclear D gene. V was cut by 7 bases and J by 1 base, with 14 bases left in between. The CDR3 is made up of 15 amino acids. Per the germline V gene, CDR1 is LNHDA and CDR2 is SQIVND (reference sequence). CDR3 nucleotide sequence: TGTGCCAGTAAAGCCCTTTTAATTTCTGGAAACACCATATATTTT. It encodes CASKALLISGNTIYF.

CDR3 bases: TGTGCCAGCAGCTTGGTGCAGGGCGGAACGGGTAACACCATATATTTT. This encodes CASSLVQGGTGNTIYF. The J gene is TRBJ1-3, the V gene TRBV5-5; a possible D gene is TRBD1 (5 bases). The CDR3 extends over 16 amino acids. The germline CDR1 and CDR2 sequences are SGHKS and YYEKEE (reference sequence). V was clipped by 0 bases and J by 7 bases, with 17 bases between them.

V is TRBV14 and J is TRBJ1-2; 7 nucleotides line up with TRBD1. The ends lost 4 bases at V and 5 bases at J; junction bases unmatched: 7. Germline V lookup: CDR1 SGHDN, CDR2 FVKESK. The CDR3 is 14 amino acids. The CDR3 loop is CASSPSTGPYGYTF. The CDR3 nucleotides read TGTGCCAGCAGCCCGTCGACAGGGCCATATGGCTACACCTTC.

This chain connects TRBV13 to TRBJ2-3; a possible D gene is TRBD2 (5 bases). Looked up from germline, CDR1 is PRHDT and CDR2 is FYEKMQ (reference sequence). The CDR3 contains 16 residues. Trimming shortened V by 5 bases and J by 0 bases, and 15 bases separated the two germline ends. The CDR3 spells CASSLHRRVSTDTQYF. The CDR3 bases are TGTGCCAGCAGCCTCCACCGGCGGGTCAGCACAGATACGCAGTATTTT.

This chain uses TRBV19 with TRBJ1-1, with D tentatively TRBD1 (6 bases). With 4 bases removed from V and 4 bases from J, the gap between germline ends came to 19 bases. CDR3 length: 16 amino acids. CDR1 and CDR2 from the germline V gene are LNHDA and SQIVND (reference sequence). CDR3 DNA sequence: TGTGCCAGTAGTACCAACCGAATCATAGGGGGCACTGAAGCTTTCTTT. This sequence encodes CASSTNRIIGGTEAFF.

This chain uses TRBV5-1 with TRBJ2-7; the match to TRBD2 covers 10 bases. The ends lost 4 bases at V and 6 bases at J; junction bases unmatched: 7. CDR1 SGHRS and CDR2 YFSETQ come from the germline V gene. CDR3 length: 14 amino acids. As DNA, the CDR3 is TGCGCCAGCAGCCCCGGACTAGCGGCTCGCGAGCAGTACTTC. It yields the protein CASSPGLAAREQYF.

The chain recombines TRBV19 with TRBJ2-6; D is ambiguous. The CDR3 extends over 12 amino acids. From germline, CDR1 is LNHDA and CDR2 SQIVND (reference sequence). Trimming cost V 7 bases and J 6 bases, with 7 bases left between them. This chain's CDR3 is CASTFSANVLTF. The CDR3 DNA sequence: TGTGCCAGTACCTTCTCGGCCAACGTCCTGACTTTC. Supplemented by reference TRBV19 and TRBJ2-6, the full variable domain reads DGGITQSPKYLFRKEGQNVTLSCEQNLNHDAMYWYRQDPGQGLRLIYYSQIVNDFQKGDIAEGYSVSREKKESFPLTVTSAQKNPTAFYLCASTFSANVLTFGAGSRLTVL.

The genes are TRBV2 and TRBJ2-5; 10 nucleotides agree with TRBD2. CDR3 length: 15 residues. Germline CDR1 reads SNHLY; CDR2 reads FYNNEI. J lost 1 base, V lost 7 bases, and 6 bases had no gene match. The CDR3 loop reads CASIKTSGAQETQYF. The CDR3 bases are TGTGCCAGCATTAAAACTAGCGGGGCCCAAGAGACCCAGTACTTC. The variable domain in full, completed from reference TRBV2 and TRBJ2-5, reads EPEVTQTPSHQVTQMGQEVILRCVPISNHLYFYWYRQILGQKVEFLVSFYNNEISEKSEIFDDQFSVERPDGSNFTLKIRSTKLEDSAMYFCASIKTSGAQETQYFGPGTRLLVL.

This CDR3 is CASSRLAGMQYF. The CDR3 nucleotides are TGTGCCAGCAGTCGACTAGCGGGAATGCAGTACTTC. V is TRBV6-5 and J is TRBJ2-7; 11 nucleotides line up with TRBD2. Germline values: CDR1 MNHEY, CDR2 SVGAGI. With V trimmed by 5 bases and J by 9 bases, 3 bases remained unmatched. This CDR3 contains 12 residues.

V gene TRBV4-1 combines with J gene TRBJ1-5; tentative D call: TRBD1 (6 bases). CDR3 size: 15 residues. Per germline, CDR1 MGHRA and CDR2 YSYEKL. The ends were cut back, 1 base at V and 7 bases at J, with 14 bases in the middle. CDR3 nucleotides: TGCGCCAGCAGCCAAGTAGGGGGGGTGGGGCAGCCCCAGCATTTT. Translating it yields CASSQVGGVGQPQHF.

The CDR3 reads CATWDRDQPQHF. The CDR3 nucleotides read TGTGCCACCTGGGACAGGGATCAGCCCCAGCATTTT. The V and J genes are TRBV28 and TRBJ1-5; 9 bases match TRBD1. V shed 10 bases and J 5 bases; nucleotides not matched to a gene: 3. The CDR3 extends over 12 amino acids. CDR1 is MDHEN and CDR2 is SYDVKM in the germline V gene.

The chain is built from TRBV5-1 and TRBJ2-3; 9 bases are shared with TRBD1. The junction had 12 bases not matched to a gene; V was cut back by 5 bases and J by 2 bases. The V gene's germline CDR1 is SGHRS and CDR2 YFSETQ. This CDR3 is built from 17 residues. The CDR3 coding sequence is TGCGCCAGCAGTTTCCGGGACAGGGACCCCCTCACAGATACGCAGTATTTT. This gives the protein CASSFRDRDPLTDTQYF.

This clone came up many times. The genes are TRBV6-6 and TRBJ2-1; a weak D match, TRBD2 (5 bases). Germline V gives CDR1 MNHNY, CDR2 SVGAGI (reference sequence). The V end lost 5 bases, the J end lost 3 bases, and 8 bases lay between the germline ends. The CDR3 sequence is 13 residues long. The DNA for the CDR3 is TGTGCCAGCAGTGGCGGGCACTACAATGAGCAGTTCTTC. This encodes CASSGGHYNEQFF.

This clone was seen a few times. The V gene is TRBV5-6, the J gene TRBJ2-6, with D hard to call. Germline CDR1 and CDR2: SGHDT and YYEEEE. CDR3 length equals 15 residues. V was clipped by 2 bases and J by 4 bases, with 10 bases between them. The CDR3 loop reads CASSFYWSGANVLTF. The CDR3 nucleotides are TGTGCCAGCAGCTTCTATTGGTCCGGGGCCAACGTCCTGACTTTC.

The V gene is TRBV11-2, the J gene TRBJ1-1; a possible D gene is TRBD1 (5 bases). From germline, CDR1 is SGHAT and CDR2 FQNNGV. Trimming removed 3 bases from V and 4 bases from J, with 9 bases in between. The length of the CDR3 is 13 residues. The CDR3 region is CASSFGGGTEAFF. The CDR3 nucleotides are TGTGCCAGCAGCTTCGGCGGGGGCACTGAAGCTTTCTTT.

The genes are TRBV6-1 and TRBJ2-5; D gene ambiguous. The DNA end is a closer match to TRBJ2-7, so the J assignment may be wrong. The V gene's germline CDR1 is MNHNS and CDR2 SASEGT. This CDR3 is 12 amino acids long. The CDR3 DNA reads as TGTGCCAGCAGTGTATATGTCTACGAGCAGTACTTC. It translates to CASSVYVYEQYF.

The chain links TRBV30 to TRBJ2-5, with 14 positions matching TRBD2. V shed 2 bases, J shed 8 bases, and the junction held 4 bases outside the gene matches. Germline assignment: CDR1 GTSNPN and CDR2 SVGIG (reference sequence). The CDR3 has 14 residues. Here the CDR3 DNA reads TGTGCCTGGAGTAGCGGACTAGCGGGAGGCACCCAGTACTTC. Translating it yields CAWSSGLAGGTQYF.

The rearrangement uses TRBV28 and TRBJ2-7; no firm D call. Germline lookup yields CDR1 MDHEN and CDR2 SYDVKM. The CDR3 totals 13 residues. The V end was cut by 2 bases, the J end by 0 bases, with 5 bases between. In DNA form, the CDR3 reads TGTGCCAGCAGTTTACCAGGCTCCTACGAGCAGTACTTC. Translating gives CASSLPGSYEQYF.

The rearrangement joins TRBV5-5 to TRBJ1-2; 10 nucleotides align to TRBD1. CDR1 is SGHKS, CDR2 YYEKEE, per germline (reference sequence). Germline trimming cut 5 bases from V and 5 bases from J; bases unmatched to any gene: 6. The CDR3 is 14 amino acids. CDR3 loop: CASRKPGQGYGYTF. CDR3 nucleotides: TGTGCCAGCAGGAAACCGGGACAGGGGTATGGCTACACCTTC.

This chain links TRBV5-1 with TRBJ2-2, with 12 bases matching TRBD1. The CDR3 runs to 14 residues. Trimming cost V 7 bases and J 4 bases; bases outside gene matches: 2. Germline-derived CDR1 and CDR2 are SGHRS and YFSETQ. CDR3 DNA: TGCGCCAGCGGGACAGGGGGCGCCACCGGGGAGCTGTTTTTT. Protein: CASGTGGATGELFF.

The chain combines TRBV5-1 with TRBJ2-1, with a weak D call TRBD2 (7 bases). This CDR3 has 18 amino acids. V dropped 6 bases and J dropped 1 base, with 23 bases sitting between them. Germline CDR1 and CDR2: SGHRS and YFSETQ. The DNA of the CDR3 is TGCGCCAGCATGGGGGGAGGGGGAAGTTGGAATTCCTACAATGAGCAGTTCTTC. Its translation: CASMGGGGSWNSYNEQFF.

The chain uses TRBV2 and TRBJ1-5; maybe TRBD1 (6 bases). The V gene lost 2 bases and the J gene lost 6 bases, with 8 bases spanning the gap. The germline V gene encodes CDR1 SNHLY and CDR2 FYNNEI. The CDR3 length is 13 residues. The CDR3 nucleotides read TGTGCCAGCAGTGAACAGGGGATTCAGCCCCAGCATTTT. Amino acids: CASSEQGIQPQHF.